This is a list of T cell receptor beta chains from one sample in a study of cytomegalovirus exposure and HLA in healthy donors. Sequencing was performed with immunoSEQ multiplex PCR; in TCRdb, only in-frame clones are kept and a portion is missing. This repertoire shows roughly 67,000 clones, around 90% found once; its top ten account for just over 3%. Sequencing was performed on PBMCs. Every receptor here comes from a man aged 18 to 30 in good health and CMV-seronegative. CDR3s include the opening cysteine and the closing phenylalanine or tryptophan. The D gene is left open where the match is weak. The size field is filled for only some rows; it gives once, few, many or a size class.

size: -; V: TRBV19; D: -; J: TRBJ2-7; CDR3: CASSISPRIDEQYF; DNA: TGTGCCAGTAGTATAAGCCCCCGCATCGACGAGCAGTACTTC
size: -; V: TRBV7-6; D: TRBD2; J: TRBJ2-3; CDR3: CASSLSSGRDTQYF; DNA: TGTGCCAGCAGCTTAAGTAGCGGGAGGGATACGCAGTATTTT
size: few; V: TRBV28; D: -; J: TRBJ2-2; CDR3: CASSFGLGGGELFF; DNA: TGTGCCAGCAGTTTTGGCCTAGGGGGAGGGGAGCTGTTTTTT
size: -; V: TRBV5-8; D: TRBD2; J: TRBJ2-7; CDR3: CASSARTSGIHF; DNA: TGTGCCAGCAGCGCCCGGACTAGCGGGATTCATTTC
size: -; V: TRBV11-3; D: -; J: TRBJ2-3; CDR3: CASSLGRTGVADTQYF; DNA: TGTGCCAGCAGCTTAGGGAGAACGGGAGTAGCAGATACGCAGTATTTT
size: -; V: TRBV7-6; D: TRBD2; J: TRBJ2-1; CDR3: CASSLKYSGSSNEQFF; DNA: TGTGCCAGCAGCTTAAAGTACAGCGGGAGTAGCAATGAGCAGTTCTTC
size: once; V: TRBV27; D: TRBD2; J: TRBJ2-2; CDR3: CASSPIGGSTGELFF; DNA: TGTGCCAGCAGTCCAATCGGGGGGAGTACCGGGGAGCTGTTTTTT
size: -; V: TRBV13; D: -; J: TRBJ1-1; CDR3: CASSLRQAGGTEAFF; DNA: TGTGCCAGCAGCTTACGTCAGGCAGGAGGTACTGAAGCTTTCTTT
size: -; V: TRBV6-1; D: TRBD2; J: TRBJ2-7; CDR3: CASTGTSGGQYF; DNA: TGTGCCAGCACCGGGACTAGCGGGGGGCAGTACTTC
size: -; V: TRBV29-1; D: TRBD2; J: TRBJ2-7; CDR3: CSVEKGLAGTYEQYF; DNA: TGCAGCGTTGAGAAGGGACTAGCGGGAACTTACGAGCAGTACTTC
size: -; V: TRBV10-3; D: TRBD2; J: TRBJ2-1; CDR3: CAIRGLAGGGNNEQFF; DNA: TGTGCCATCAGGGGACTAGCGGGTGGGGGTAACAATGAGCAGTTCTTC
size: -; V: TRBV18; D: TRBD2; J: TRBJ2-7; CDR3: CASSIAGGRISYEQYF; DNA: TGTGCCAGCTCAATAGCCGGCGGGAGGATCTCCTACGAGCAGTACTTC
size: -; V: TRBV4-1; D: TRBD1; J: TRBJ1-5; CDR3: CASSQDRQGAGQPQHF; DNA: TGCGCCAGCAGCCAAGATCGACAGGGGGCTGGCCAGCCCCAGCATTTT
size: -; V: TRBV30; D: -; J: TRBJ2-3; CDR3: CAWTSRTDQGTDTQYF; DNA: TGTGCCTGGACCTCACGCACAGACCAAGGCACAGATACGCAGTATTTT
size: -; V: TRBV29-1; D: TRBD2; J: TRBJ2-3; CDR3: CSVTSGKVDTQYF; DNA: TGCAGCGTCACTAGCGGGAAGGTGGATACGCAGTATTTT
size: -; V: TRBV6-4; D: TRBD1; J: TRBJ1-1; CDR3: CASRDGDRATEAFF; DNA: TGTGCCAGCAGAGACGGTGACAGGGCCACTGAAGCTTTCTTT
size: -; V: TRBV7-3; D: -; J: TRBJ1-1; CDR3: CASSYAQNTEAFF; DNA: TGTGCCAGCAGCTACGCACAGAACACTGAAGCTTTCTTT
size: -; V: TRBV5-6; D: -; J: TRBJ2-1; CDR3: CASSLALTPNEQFF; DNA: TGTGCCAGCAGCTTGGCCTTAACACCCAATGAGCAGTTCTTC
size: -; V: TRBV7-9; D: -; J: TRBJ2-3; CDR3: CASSLAGGYPDTQYF; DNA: TGTGCCAGCAGCTTAGCGGGAGGTTACCCAGATACGCAGTATTTT
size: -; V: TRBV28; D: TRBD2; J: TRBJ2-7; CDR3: CASRRAWTSGSYEQYF; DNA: TGTGCCAGCAGGCGGGCCTGGACTAGCGGTTCCTACGAGCAGTACTTC
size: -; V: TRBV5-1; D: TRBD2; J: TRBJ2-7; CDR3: CASSLYGLADMEQYF; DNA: TGCGCCAGCAGCTTGTACGGACTAGCGGACATGGAGCAGTACTTC
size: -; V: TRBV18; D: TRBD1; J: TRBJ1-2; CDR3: CASSPPYTGGGYTF; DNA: TGTGCCAGCTCACCACCTTACACAGGGGGTGGCTACACCTTC
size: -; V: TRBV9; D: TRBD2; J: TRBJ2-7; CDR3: CASNRGLAGSYEQYF; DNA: TGTGCCAGCAACAGAGGACTAGCGGGCTCCTACGAGCAGTACTTC
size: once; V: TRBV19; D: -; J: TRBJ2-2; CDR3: CASITNRAGELFF; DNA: TGTGCCAGTATCACGAACCGGGCCGGGGAGCTGTTTTTT
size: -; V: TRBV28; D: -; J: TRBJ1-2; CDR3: CASSVAGRGYTF; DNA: TGTGCCAGCAGTGTTGCGGGACGGGGCTACACCTTC
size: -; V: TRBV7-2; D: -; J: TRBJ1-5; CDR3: CASSSGGTSNQPQHF; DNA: TGTGCCAGCAGCTCCGGGGGGACGAGCAATCAGCCCCAGCATTTT
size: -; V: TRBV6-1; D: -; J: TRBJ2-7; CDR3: CASSERYEQYF; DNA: TGTGCCAGCAGTGAGAGATACGAGCAGTACTTC
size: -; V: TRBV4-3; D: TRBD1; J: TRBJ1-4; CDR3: CASSPILGQGNEKLFF; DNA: TGCGCCAGCAGCCCGATTTTGGGACAGGGAAATGAAAAACTGTTTTTT
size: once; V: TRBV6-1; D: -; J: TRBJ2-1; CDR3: CASSEALSGPEQFF; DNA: TGTGCCAGCAGTGAAGCGCTATCAGGGCCAGAGCAGTTCTTC
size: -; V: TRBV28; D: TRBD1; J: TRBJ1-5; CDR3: CASSGDRGYNQPQHF; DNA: TGTGCCAGCAGTGGGGACAGGGGCTACAATCAGCCCCAGCATTTT
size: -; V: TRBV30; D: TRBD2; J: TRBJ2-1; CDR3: CAWSVGLAGLNEQFF; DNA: TGTGCCTGGAGTGTTGGACTAGCGGGACTCAATGAGCAGTTCTTC
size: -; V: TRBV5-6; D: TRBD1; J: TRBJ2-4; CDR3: CASSLRGLAKNIQYF; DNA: TGTGCCAGCAGCTTGAGGGGGCTAGCCAAAAACATTCAGTACTTC
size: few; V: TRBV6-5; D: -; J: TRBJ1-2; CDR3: CASSRLQGFYGYTF; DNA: TGTGCCAGCAGTCGATTACAGGGTTTCTATGGCTACACCTTC
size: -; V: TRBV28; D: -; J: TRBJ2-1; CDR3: CASIFASAGNNEQFF; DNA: TGTGCCAGCATTTTCGCTTCCGCGGGGAACAATGAGCAGTTCTTC
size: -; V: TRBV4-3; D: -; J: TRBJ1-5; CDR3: CASSQDTNQPQHF; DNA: TGCGCCAGCAGCCAAGATACTAATCAGCCCCAGCATTTT
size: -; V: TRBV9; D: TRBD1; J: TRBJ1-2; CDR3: CASRKGQDGGYTF; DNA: TGTGCCAGCAGAAAGGGACAGGATGGTGGCTACACCTTC
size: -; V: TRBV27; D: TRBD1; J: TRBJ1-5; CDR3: CASSDLMHLGQHNQPQHF; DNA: TGTGCCAGCAGTGACTTAATGCATTTGGGACAGCACAATCAGCCCCAGCATTTT
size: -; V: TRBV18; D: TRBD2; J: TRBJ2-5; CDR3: CASSPGLAGVGETQYF; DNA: TGTGCCAGCTCACCGGGTCTAGCGGGAGTAGGAGAGACCCAGTACTTC
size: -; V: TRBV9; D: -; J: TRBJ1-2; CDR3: CASSTREVGGNYGYTF; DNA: TGTGCCAGCAGCACCCGTGAAGTGGGGGGGAACTATGGCTACACCTTC
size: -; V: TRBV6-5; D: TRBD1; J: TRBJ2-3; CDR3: CASSSRGRGPDTQYF; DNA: TGTGCCAGCAGTTCCAGGGGGAGAGGCCCAGATACGCAGTATTTT
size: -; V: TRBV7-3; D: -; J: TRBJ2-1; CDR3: CASSLPGGKNNEQFF; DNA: TGTGCCAGCAGCTTACCCGGCGGGAAGAACAATGAGCAGTTCTTC
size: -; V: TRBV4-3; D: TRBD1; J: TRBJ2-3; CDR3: CASSQEGGTGGPDTQYF; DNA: TGCGCCAGCAGCCAAGAAGGGGGGACAGGGGGGCCAGATACGCAGTATTTT
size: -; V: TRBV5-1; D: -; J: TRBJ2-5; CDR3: CASSLAGGKVVETQYF; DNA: TGCGCCAGCAGCTTGGCTGGAGGGAAGGTGGTTGAGACCCAGTACTTC
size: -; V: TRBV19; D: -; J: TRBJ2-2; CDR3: CASMRGTGELFF; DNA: TGTGCCAGTATGAGAGGCACCGGGGAGCTGTTTTTT
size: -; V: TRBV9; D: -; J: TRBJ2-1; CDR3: CASSVADRGSFYNEQFF; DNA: TGTGCCAGCAGCGTAGCGGATCGGGGGAGCTTCTACAATGAGCAGTTCTTC
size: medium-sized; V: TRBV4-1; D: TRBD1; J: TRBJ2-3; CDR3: CASSQEWQAGTGTDTQYF; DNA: TGCGCCAGCAGCCAAGAATGGCAGGCCGGGACAGGCACAGATACGCAGTATTTT
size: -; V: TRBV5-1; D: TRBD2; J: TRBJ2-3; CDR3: CASSRGSGGSSTDTQYF; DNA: TGCGCCAGCAGCAGGGGGAGCGGGGGGTCTAGCACAGATACGCAGTATTTT
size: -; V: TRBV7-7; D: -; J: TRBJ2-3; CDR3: CASSQSRAFTDTQYF; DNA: TGTGCTAGCAGCCAGTCGCGGGCCTTCACAGATACGCAGTATTTT
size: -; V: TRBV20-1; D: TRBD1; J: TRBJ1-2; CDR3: CSALDRGGYTF; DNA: TGCAGTGCTCTGGACAGGGGCGGCTACACCTTC
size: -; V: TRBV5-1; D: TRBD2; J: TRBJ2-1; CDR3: CASSLVASGSGVDEQFF; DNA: TGCGCCAGCAGCTTGGTTGCTAGCGGTTCTGGTGTGGATGAGCAGTTCTTC
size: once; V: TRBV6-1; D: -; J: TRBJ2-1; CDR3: CASSQTASRGLEQFF; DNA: TGTGCCAGCAGCCAAACAGCTAGCCGAGGACTTGAGCAGTTCTTC